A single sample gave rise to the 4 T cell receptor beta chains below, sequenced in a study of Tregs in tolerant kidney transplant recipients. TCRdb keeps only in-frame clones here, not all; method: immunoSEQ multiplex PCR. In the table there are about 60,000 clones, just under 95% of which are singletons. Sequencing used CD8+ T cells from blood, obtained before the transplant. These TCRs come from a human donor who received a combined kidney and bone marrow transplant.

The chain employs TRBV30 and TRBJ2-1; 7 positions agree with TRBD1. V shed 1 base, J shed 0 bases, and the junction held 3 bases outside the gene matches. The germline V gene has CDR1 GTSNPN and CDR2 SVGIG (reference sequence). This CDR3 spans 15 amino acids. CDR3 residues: CAWSGGDSSYNEQFF. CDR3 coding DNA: TGTGCCTGGAGTGGAGGGGACAGCTCCTACAATGAGCAGTTCTTC. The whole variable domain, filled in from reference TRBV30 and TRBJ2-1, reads SQTIHQWPATLVQPVGSPLSLECTVEGTSNPNLYWYRQAAGRGLQLLFYSVGIGQISSEVPQNLSASRPQDRQFILSSKKLLLSDSGFYLCAWSGGDSSYNEQFFGPGTRLTVL.

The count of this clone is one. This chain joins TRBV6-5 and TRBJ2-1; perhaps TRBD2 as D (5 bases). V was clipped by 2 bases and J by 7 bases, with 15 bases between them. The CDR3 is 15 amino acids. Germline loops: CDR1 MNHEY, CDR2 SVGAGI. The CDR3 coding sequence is TGTGCCAGCAGTTACCGTGAGGGCCGCGGAAATGAGCAGTTCTTC. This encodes CASSYREGRGNEQFF.

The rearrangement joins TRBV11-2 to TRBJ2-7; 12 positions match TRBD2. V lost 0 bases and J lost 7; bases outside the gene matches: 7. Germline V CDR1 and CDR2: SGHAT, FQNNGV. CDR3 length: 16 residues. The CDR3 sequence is CASSLDLLAGGFEQYF. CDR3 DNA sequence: TGTGCCAGCAGCTTAGATCTGCTAGCGGGGGGGTTTGAGCAGTACTTC.

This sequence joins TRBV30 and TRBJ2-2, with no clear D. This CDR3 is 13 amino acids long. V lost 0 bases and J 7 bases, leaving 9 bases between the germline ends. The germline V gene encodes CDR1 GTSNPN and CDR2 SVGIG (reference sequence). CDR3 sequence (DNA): TGTGCCTGGAGTGTACAGTCGATCGGGGAGCTGTTTTTT. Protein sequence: CAWSVQSIGELFF.